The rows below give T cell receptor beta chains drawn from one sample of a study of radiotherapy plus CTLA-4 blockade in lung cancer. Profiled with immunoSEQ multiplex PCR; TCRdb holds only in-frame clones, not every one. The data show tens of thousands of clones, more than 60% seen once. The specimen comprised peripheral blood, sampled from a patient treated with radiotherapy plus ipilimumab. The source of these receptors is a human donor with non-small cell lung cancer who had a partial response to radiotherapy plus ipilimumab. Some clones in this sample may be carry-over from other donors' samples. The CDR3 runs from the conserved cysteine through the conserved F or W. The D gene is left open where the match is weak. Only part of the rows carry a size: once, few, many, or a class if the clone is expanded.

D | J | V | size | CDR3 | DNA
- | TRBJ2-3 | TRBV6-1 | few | CASSERAGTQYF | TGTGCCAGCAGTGAAAGAGCTGGTACGCAGTATTTT
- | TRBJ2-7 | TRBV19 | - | CASSKGHHLSYEQYF | TGTGCCAGTAGTAAGGGACATCACCTATCCTACGAGCAGTACTTC
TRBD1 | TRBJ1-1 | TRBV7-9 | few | CASSLTGGYTEAFF | TGTGCCAGCAGCTTAACAGGGGGTTACACTGAAGCTTTCTTT
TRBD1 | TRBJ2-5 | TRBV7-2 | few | CASSWTGTGSIETQYF | TGTGCCAGCAGCTGGACCGGGACAGGGAGCATTGAGACCCAGTACTTC
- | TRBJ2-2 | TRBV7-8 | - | CASSRGVTGELFF | TGTGCCAGCAGCCGAGGCGTCACCGGGGAGCTGTTTTTT
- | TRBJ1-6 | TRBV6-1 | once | CASNLEAGVNSPLHF | TGTGCCAGCAACCTAGAGGCCGGGGTTAATTCACCCCTCCACTTT
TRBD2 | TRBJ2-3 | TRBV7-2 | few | CASSFTSGPADTQYF | TGTGCCAGCAGCTTCACTAGCGGGCCTGCAGATACGCAGTATTTT
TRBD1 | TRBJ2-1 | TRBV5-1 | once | CASSRRRGTGDNNEQFF | TGCGCCAGCAGCCGAAGGAGGGGGACAGGGGACAACAATGAGCAGTTCTTC
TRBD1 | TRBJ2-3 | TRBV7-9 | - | CASSKRTGTDTQYF | TGTGCCAGCAGCAAAAGGACAGGGACAGATACGCAGTATTTT
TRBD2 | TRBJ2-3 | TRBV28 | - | CASSLTSGRLTDTQYF | TGTGCCAGCAGCTTAACTAGCGGGAGGTTAACAGATACGCAGTATTTT
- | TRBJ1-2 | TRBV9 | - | CASQGTYGYTF | TGTGCCAGTCAGGGGACCTATGGCTACACCTTC
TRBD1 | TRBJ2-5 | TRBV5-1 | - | CASSLEATGGETQYF | TGCGCCAGCAGCTTGGAAGCCACAGGGGGAGAGACCCAGTACTTC
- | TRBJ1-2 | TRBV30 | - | CASPSGTPNMGGYTF | TGTGCCTCCCCGAGCGGGACTCCTAATATGGGTGGCTACACCTTC
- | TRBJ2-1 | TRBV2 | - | CASSELVGSNEQFF | TGTGCCAGCAGTGAATTAGTAGGGAGCAATGAGCAGTTCTTC
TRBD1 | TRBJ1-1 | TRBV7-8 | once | CASSLTGVGAEAFF | TGTGCCAGCAGCTTGACAGGGGTAGGAGCTGAAGCTTTCTTT
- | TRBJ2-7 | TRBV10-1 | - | CASSESGQPYEQYF | TGCGCCAGCAGTGAGTCGGGACAACCCTACGAGCAGTACTTC
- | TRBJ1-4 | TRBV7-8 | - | CASSLREGRGTNEKLFF | TGTGCCAGCAGCTTACGGGAGGGAAGAGGAACTAATGAAAAACTGTTTTTT
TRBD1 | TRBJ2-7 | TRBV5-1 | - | CASSLVGTGDEQYF | TGCGCCAGCAGCTTGGTGGGGACAGGGGACGAGCAGTACTTC
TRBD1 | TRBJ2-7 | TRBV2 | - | CASRVDRGIGEQYF | TGTGCCAGCAGGGTGGACAGGGGAATTGGGGAGCAGTACTTC
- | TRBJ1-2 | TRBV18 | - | CASSKTGIPYYGYTF | TGTGCCAGCTCAAAAACAGGGATCCCCTACTATGGCTACACCTTC
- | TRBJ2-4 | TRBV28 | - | CASSPDRAKNIQYF | TGTGCCAGCAGCCCCGACAGGGCCAAAAACATTCAGTACTTC
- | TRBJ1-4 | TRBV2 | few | CASSRGNFQRREKLFF | TGTGCCAGCAGTCGGGGGAACTTCCAACGAAGGGAAAAACTGTTTTTT
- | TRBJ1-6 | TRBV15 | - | CATSREIQDSPLHF | TGTGCCACCAGCAGAGAAATACAGGATTCACCCCTCCACTTT
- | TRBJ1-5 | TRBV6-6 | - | CASSYSGRVQPQHF | TGTGCCAGCAGTTACTCGGGCAGGGTCCAGCCCCAGCATTTT
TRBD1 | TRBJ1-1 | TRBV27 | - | CASSLIRQGRTEAFF | TGTGCCAGCAGTTTAATAAGACAGGGGAGGACTGAAGCTTTCTTT
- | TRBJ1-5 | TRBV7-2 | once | CASSSQGNQPQHF | TGTGCCAGCAGCTCACAGGGTAACCAGCCCCAGCATTTT
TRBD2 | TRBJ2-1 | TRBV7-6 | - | CASSLAVAGGDNEQFF | TGTGCCAGCAGCTTAGCGGTAGCGGGGGGAGACAATGAGCAGTTCTTC
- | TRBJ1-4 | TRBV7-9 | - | CASSLRELGHEKLFF | TGTGCCAGCAGCCTCAGGGAATTGGGGCATGAAAAACTGTTTTTT
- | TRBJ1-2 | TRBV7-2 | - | CASSFGRGQGYTF | TGTGCCAGCAGCTTCGGCAGGGGCCAAGGCTACACCTTC
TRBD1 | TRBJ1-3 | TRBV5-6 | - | CASSEPGQGSGNTIYF | TGTGCCAGCAGCGAGCCGGGACAGGGCTCTGGAAACACCATATATTTT
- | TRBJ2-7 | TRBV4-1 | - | CASSQDRSGIYEQYF | TGCGCCAGCAGCCAAGATCGTTCAGGGATCTACGAGCAGTACTTC
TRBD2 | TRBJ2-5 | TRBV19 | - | CASSKGLAVGGQETQYF | TGTGCCAGTAGTAAGGGACTAGCAGTAGGGGGCCAAGAGACCCAGTACTTC
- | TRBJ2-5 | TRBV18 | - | CASSPGSGAGPQETQYF | TGTGCCAGCTCACCGGGTTCAGGGGCGGGTCCTCAAGAGACCCAGTACTTC
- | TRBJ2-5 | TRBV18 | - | CASSPGVGETQYF | TGTGCCAGCTCACCCGGGGTCGGGGAGACCCAGTACTTC
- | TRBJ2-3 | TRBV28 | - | CASRDTGTDTQYF | TGTGCCAGCAGAGACACTGGAACAGATACGCAGTATTTT
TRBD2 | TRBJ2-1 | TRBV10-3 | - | CAISESNPGTRSSYNEQFF | TGTGCCATCAGTGAGTCCAACCCCGGGACTAGGAGTTCCTACAATGAGCAGTTCTTC
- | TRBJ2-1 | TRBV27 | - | CASSPRTPFQEQFF | TGTGCCAGCAGTCCCAGGACTCCCTTCCAGGAGCAGTTCTTC
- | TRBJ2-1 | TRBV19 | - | CASSKGGAVSFEQFF | TGTGCCAGTAGTAAGGGCGGGGCAGTCTCGTTTGAGCAGTTCTTC
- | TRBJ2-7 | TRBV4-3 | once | CASSQGLPYEQYF | TGCGCCAGCAGCCAAGGACTACCATACGAGCAGTACTTC
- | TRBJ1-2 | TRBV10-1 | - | CASSESALTDPSGYTF | TGCGCCAGCAGTGAGTCCGCCTTGACAGACCCGAGTGGCTACACCTTC
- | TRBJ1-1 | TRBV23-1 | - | CASSQQDWNTEAFF | TGCGCCAGCAGTCAGCAGGACTGGAACACTGAAGCTTTCTTT
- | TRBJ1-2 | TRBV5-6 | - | CASGADSSGYGYTF | TGTGCCAGCGGAGCGGACAGCTCGGGCTATGGCTACACCTTC
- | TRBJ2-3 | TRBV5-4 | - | CATQSQWTDTQYF | TGTGCCACCCAATCCCAGTGGACAGATACGCAGTATTTT